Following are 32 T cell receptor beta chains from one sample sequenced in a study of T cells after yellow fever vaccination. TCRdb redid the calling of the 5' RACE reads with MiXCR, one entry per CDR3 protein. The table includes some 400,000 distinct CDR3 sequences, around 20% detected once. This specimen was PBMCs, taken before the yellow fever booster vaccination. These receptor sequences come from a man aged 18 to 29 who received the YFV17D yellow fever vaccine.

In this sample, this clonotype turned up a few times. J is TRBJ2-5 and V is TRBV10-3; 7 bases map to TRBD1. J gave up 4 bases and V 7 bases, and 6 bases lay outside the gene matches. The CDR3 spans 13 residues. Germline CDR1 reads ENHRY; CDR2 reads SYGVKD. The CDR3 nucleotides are TGTGCCATCAAGGGGACAGTCCTAGAGACCCAGTACTTC. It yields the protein CAIKGTVLETQYF.

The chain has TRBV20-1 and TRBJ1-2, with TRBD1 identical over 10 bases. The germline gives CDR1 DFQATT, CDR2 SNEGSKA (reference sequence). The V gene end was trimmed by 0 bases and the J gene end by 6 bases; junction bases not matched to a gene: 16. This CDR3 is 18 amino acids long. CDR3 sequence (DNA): TGCAGTGCTAGAGAGGGGAGACAGGGGGCAAGCGTGGGTCATGGCTACACCTTC. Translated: CSAREGRQGASVGHGYTF.

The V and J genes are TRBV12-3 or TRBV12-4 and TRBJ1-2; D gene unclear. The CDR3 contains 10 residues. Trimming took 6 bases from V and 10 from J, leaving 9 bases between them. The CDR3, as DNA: TGTGCCAGCAGGCTCGGCCCCTACACCTTC. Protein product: CASRLGPYTF.

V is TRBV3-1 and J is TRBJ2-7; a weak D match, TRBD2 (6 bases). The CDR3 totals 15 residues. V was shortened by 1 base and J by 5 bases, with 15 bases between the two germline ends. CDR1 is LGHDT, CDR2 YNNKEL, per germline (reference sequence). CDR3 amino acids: CASSQGPGSGDEQYV. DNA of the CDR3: TGTGCCAGCAGCCAAGGACCAGGGTCGGGGGACGAGCAGTACGTC.

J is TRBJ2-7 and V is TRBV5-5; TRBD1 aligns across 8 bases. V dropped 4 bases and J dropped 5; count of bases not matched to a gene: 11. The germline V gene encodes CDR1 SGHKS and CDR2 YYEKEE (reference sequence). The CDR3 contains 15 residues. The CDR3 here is CASSPTGVPRHEQYV. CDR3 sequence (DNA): TGTGCCAGCAGCCCGACAGGGGTTCCCAGACACGAGCAGTACGTC.

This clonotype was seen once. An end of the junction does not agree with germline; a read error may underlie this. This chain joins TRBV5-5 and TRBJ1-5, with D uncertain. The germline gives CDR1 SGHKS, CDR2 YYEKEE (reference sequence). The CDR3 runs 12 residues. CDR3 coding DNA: TGTGCCAGCAGCCCCGCGGGCCCTCCTTGGTATTTT. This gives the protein CASSPAGPPWYF.

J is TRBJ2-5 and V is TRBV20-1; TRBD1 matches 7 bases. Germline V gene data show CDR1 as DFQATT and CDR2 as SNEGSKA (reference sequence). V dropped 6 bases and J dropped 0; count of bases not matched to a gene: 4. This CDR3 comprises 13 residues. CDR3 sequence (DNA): TGCAGTGCACCCGGGACAGACCAAGAGACCCAGTACTTC. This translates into CSAPGTDQETQYF.

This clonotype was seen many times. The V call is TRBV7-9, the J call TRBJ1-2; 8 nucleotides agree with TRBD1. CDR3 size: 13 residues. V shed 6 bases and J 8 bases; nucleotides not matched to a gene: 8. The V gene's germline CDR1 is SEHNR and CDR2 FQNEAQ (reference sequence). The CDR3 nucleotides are TGTGCCAGCAGTTCGACAGGGGACGGAGGCTACACCTTC. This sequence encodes CASSSTGDGGYTF.

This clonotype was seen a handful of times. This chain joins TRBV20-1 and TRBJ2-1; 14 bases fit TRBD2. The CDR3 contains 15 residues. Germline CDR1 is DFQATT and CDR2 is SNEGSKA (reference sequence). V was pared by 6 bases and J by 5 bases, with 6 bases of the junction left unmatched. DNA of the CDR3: TGCAGTGCCCTGGGACTAGCGGGGGCGGACAATGAGCAGTTCTTC. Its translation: CSALGLAGADNEQFF.

The CDR3 DNA sequence: TGTGCCAGCAGCTTGATAGAGGCAGGGGCTGGAAACACCATATATTTT. Amino acid sequence: CASSLIEAGAGNTIYF. The V and J genes are TRBV7-2 and TRBJ1-3; possibly TRBD1 for D (6 bases). The V gene's germline CDR1 is SGHTA and CDR2 FQGNSA. CDR3 length: 16 amino acids. Deletions cut 3 bases from V and 2 bases from J, with 14 bases between. Variable domain in full (rest from reference TRBV7-2 and TRBJ1-3): GAGVSQSPSNKVTEKGKDVELRCDPISGHTALYWYRQSLGQGLEFLIYFQGNSAPDKSGLPSDRFSAERTGGSVSTLTIQRTQQEDSAVYLCASSLIEAGAGNTIYFGEGSWLTVV.

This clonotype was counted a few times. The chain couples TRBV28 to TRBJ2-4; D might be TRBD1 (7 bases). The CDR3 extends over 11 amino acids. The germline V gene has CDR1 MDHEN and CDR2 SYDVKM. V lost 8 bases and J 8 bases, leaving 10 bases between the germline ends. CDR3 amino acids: CASGRGDIQYF. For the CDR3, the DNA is TGTGCCAGCGGCAGGGGGGACATTCAGTACTTC. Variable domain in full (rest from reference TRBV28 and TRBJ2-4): DVKVTQSSRYLVKRTGEKVFLECVQDMDHENMFWYRQDPGLGLRLIYFSYDVKMKEKGDIPEGYSVSREKKERFSLILESASTNQTSMYLCASGRGDIQYFGAGTRLSVL.

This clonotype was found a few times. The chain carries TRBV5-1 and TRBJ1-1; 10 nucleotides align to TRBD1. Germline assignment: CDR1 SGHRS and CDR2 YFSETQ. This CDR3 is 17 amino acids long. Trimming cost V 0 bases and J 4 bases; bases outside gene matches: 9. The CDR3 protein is CASSLASGTGESTEAFF. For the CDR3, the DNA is TGCGCCAGCAGCTTGGCCAGCGGGACAGGGGAGAGCACTGAAGCTTTCTTT.

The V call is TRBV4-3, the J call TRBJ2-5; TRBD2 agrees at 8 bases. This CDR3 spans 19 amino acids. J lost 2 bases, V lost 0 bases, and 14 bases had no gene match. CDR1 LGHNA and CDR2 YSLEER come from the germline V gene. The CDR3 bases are TGCGCCAGCAGCCAAGATGCCCGGGGGGGTTCCCAGTATCAAGAGACCCAGTACTTC. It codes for CASSQDARGGSQYQETQYF.

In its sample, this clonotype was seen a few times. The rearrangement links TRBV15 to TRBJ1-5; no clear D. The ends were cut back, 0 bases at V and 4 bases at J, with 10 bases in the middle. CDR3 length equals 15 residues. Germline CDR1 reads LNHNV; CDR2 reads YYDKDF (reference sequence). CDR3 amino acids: CATSRDQGINQPQHF. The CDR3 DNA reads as TGTGCCACCAGCAGAGATCAAGGAATAAATCAGCCCCAGCATTTT. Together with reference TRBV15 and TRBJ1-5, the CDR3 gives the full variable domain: DAMVIQNPRYQVTQFGKPVTLSCSQTLNHNVMYWYQQKSSQAPKLLFHYYDKDFNNEADTPDNFQSRRPNTSFCFLDIRSPGLGDTAMYLCATSRDQGINQPQHFGDGTRLSIL.

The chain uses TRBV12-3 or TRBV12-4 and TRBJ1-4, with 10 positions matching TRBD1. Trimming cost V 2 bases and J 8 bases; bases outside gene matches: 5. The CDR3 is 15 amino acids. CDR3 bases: TGTGCCAGCAGTTTAATCTGGACAGGGGGGGAAAAACTGTTTTTT. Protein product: CASSLIWTGGEKLFF.

CDR3 region: CASNQAGMNTEAFF. Here the CDR3 DNA reads TGTGCCAGCAACCAGGCAGGGATGAACACTGAAGCTTTCTTT. This chain uses TRBV12-3 or TRBV12-4 with TRBJ1-1; perhaps TRBD1 as D (5 bases). The V end was cut by 7 bases, the J end by 0 bases, with 12 bases between. CDR3 length: 14 amino acids.

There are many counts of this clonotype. The CDR3 DNA follows: TGTGCCAGCAGCCAAGGATTAGGGACCACTGAAGCTTTCTTT. It encodes CASSQGLGTTEAFF. V and J are TRBV4-2 and TRBJ1-1; tentatively, D is TRBD1 (5 bases). V was shortened by 1 base and J by 4 bases, with 10 bases between the two germline ends. Germline V gene sequence: CDR1 LGHNA, CDR2 YNFKEQ. The length of the CDR3 is 14 residues.

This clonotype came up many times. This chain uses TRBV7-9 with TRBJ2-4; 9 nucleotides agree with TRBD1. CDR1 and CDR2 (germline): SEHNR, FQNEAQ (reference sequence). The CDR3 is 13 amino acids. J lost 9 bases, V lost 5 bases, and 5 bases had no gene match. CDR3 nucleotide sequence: TGTGCCAGCAGCGACGGACAGGGGAGCATTCAGTACTTC. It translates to CASSDGQGSIQYF. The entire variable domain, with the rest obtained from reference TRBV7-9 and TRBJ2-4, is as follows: DTGVSQNPRHKITKRGQNVTFRCDPISEHNRLYWYRQTLGQGPEFLTYFQNEAQLEKSRLLSDRFSAERPKGSFSTLEIQRTEQGDSAMYLCASSDGQGSIQYFGAGTRLSVL.

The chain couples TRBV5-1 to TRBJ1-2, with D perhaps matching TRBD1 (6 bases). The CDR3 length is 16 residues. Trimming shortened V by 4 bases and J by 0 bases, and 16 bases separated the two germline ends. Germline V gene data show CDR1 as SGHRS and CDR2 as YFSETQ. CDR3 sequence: CASSLTGTQANYGYTF. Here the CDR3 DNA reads TGCGCCAGCAGCCTCACCGGGACACAAGCTAACTATGGCTACACCTTC.

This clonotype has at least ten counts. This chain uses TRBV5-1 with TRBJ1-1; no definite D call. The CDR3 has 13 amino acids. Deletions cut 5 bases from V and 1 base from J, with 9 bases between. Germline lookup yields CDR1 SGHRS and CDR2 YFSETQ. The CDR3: CASRPTANTEAFF. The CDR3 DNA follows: TGCGCCAGCAGACCTACAGCGAACACTGAAGCTTTCTTT.

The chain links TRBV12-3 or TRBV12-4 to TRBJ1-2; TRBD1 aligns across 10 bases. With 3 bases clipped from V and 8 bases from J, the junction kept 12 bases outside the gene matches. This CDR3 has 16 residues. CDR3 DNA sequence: TGTGCCAGCAGTTTTTCCGGACAGGGGGGATATCAGGGCTACACCTTC. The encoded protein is CASSFSGQGGYQGYTF.

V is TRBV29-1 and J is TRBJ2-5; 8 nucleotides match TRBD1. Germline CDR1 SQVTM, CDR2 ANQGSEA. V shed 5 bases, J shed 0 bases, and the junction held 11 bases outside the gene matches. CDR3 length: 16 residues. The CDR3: CSVWSGQGKYQETQYF. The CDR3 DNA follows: TGCAGCGTTTGGTCAGGACAGGGAAAGTACCAAGAGACCCAGTACTTC.

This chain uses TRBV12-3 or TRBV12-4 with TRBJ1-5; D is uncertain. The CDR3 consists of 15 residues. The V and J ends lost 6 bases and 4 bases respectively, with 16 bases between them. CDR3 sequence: CASRMSSTGNQPQHF. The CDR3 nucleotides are TGTGCCAGCAGAATGAGTTCGACCGGGAATCAGCCCCAGCATTTT.

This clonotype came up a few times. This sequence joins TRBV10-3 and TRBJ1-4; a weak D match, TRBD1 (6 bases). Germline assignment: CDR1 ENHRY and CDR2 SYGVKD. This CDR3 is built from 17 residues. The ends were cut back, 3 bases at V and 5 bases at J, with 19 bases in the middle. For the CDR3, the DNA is TGTGCCATCAGTGAAAGCTTTGGGGGGCCTCTCAATGAAAAACTGTTTTTT. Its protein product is CAISESFGGPLNEKLFF.

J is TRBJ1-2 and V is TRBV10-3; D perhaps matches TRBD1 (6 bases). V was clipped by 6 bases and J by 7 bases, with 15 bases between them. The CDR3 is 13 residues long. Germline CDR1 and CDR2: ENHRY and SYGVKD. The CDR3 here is CAIRVPGHSGYTF. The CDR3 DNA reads TGTGCCATCAGGGTCCCGGGACATTCTGGCTACACCTTC.

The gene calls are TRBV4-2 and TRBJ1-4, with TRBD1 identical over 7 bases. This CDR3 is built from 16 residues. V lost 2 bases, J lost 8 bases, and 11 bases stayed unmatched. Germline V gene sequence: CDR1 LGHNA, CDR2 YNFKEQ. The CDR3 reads CASSQQGGQVREKLFF. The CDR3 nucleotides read TGTGCCAGCAGCCAACAGGGGGGACAAGTAAGAGAAAAACTGTTTTTT.

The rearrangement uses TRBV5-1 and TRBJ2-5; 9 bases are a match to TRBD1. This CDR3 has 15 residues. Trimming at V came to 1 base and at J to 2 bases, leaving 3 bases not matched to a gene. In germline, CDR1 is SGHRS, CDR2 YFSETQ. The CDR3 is CASSLLGTGQETQYF. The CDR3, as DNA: TGCGCCAGCAGCTTGTTAGGGACAGGGCAAGAGACCCAGTACTTC.

The CDR3 DNA reads as TGTGCCACTGTCATCGCCTTAGCGGGGGGGCGTGGCGGGGAGCTGTTTTTT. Its translation: CATVIALAGGRGGELFF. V is TRBV7-3 and J is TRBJ2-2; 11 bases match TRBD2. Germline CDR1 reads SGHTA; CDR2 reads FQGTGA. The CDR3 spans 17 residues. V lost 10 bases, J lost 7 bases, and 17 bases stayed unmatched. Filled out from reference TRBV7-3 and TRBJ2-2, the complete variable domain reads GAGVSQTPSNKVTEKGKYVELRCDPISGHTALYWYRQSLGQGPEFLIYFQGTGAADDSGLPNDRFFAVRPEGSVSTLKIQRTERGDSAVYLCATVIALAGGRGGELFFGEGSRLTVL.

The CDR3 is CASSVLAGGLNEQFF. The CDR3 DNA sequence: TGTGCCAGCAGCGTCCTAGCGGGGGGCTTGAATGAGCAGTTCTTC. This sequence joins TRBV7-9 and TRBJ2-1; 11 bases align to TRBD2. CDR3 length: 15 amino acids. Germline V gene data show CDR1 as SEHNR and CDR2 as FQNEAQ (reference sequence). Trimming cost V 5 bases and J 7 bases; bases outside gene matches: 7.

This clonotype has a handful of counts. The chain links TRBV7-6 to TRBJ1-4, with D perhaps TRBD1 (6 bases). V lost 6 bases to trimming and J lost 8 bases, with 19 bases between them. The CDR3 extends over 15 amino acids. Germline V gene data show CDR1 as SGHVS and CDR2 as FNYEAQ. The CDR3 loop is CASRPNRVEREKLFF. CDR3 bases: TGTGCCAGCAGGCCGAACAGGGTTGAGAGGGAAAAACTGTTTTTT.

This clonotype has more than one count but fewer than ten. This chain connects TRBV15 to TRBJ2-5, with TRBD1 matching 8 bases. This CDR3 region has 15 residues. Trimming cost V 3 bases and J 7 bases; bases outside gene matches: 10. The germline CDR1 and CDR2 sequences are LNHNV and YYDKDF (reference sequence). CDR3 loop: CATSSDRGGMVTQYF. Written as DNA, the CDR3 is TGTGCCACCAGCAGTGACAGGGGTGGCATGGTGACCCAGTACTTC.

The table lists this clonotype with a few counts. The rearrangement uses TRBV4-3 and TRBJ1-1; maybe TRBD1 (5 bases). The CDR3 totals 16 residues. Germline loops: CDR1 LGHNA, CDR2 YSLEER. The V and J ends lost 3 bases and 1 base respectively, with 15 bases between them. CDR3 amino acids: CASSQDYLGPNTEAFF. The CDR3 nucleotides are TGCGCCAGCAGCCAGGATTACCTGGGGCCGAACACTGAAGCTTTCTTT.